This T cell receptor (beta chain) was captured in a study of CD8 T cells in ankylosing spondylitis. The study, taken as a whole, reports: Blood from ankylosing spondylitis patients appeared to carry a characteristic roughly eight-variant TCR beta motif. Some motif variants had been reported before (in reactive arthritis synovial fluid and blood). Disease-linked clones were CD8+ and relatively rare in peripheral blood. From matched ankylosing spondylitis synovial fluid, disease-linked clones were reportedly recovered at significantly enriched levels.

Generation of TCR beta libraries employed quantitative 5'-RACE incorporating molecular barcodes. Via MiXCR, TCRdb re-called the 5' RACE reads, giving one row per CDR3 protein. The table shows over 700,000 distinct CDR3 sequences, with under 20% occurring only once. Regarding this clonotype: No antigen is known for it.

The ends were cut back, 6 bases at V and 7 bases at J, with 15 bases in the middle. This CDR3 has 14 residues. Germline lookup yields CDR1 KGHDR and CDR2 SFDVKD. The receptor was isolated from a male donor with ankylosing spondylitis. V usage is TRBV24-1 and J usage is TRBJ2-1, with D uncertain. Sequencing was done on a sample of blood, either unsorted or a sorted T cell fraction (not recorded which). The CDR3 bases are TGTGCCACCAGTCCAGCCGGGTTCGGGAATGAGCAGTTCTTC. Translating gives CATSPAGFGNEQFF.